The following is a T cell receptor beta chain sequence with its context. V lost 4 bases, J lost 4 bases, and 13 bases stayed unmatched. This CDR3 has 18 residues. Germline V gene data show CDR1 as SGHTA and CDR2 as FQGTGA. The sample originates from a study of blood T cell repertoires in COVID-19. Study background: Both acute and convalescent COVID-19 samples were obtained from the United States, Italy and Spain. Sample material is recorded as cDNA or gDNA derived from T cells, B-cell-depleted T cells, or PBMCs.

As processed by the authors: Reference gene primer amplification in the assay estimated nucleated cell counts. Using immunoSEQ multiplex PCR, the repertoire was profiled, and TCRdb retains in-frame clones only, with some absent. V, J and clone size are those of that table, while D and trimming were read from the DNA. The table shows 68,000 or so clones, with 70% to 85% occurring only once. This sequence was found in a woman aged 45 to 65 with acute or convalescent COVID-19. The chain carries TRBV7-3 and TRBJ2-6; 7 nucleotides line up with TRBD1. Sequenced material: peripheral blood. The chain's CDR3 is CASSSPKGAGVGANVLTF. Here the CDR3 DNA reads TGTGCCAGCAGCTCCCCGAAGGGGGCGGGTGTCGGGGCCAACGTCCTGACTTTC.